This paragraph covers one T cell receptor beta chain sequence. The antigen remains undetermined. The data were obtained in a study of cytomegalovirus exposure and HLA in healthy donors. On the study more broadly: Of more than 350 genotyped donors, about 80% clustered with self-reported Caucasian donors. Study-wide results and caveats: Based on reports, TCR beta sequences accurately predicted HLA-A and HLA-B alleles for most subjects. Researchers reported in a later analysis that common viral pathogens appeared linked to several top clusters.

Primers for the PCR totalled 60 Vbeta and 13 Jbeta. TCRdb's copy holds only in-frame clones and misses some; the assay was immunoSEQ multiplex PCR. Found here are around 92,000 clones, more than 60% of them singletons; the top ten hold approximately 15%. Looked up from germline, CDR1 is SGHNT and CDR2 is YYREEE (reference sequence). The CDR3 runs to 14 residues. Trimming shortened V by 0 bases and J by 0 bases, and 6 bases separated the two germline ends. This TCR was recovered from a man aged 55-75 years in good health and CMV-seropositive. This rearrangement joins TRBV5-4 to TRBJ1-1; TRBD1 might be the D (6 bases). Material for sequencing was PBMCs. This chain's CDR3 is CASSLGQVNTEAFF. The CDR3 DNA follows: TGTGCCAGCAGCTTGGGACAGGTGAACACTGAAGCTTTCTTT.